A single sample is the source of the 8 T cell receptor beta chains below, sequenced in a study of identical twins. One entry per CDR3 protein, called by TCRdb with MiXCR from the 5' RACE reads. The table lists fewer than 500,000 distinct CDR3 sequences, roughly an eighth of them singletons. In addition, the sample was reused for a study of yellow fever vaccine responses in identical twins.

The sequencing sample was made of CD4+ T cells sorted from blood. The receptors here all came from a woman between 18 and 29 years old in good health.

This clonotype turned up a few times. The gene calls are TRBV18 and TRBJ2-7; TRBD2 matches 7 bases. In germline, CDR1 is KGHSH, CDR2 LQKENI. The V gene end was trimmed by 3 bases and the J gene end by 6 bases; junction bases not matched to a gene: 11. This CDR3 is 15 amino acids long. The chain's CDR3 is CASSPLAEEHSEQYF. In DNA, the CDR3 is TGTGCCAGCTCACCCCTAGCGGAAGAGCATAGCGAGCAGTACTTC.

This clonotype was counted a few times. The rearrangement links TRBV20-1 to TRBJ2-3; weak D call: TRBD1 (6 bases). Trimming removed 3 bases from V and 2 bases from J, with 18 bases in between. Germline CDR1 is DFQATT and CDR2 is SNEGSKA (reference sequence). CDR3 size: 16 residues. CDR3 protein: CSASLGRGSYTDTQYF. The CDR3, as DNA: TGCAGTGCTAGTTTAGGCAGGGGCTCATACACAGATACGCAGTATTTT.

This chain links TRBV20-1 with TRBJ1-5; 8 positions match TRBD1. Germline lookup yields CDR1 DFQATT and CDR2 SNEGSKA (reference sequence). The CDR3 has 14 amino acids. V shed 7 bases and J 0 bases; nucleotides not matched to a gene: 5. This chain's CDR3 is CSGSTGGSNQPQHF. The CDR3 DNA follows: TGCAGTGGATCTACAGGGGGTAGCAATCAGCCCCAGCATTTT.

A few counts support this clonotype. The chain joins TRBV11-2 to TRBJ2-1; the D is unclear. Trimming took 1 base from V and 0 from J, leaving 16 bases between them. Germline loops: CDR1 SGHAT, CDR2 FQNNGV. This CDR3 contains 18 residues. The CDR3 protein is CASSLGGINRLSYNEQFF. CDR3 nucleotides: TGTGCCAGCAGCTTAGGGGGAATCAACCGACTCTCCTACAATGAGCAGTTCTTC.

The chain recombines TRBV2 with TRBJ1-6, with 7 bases identical to TRBD1. The CDR3 extends over 14 amino acids. The V and J ends lost 4 bases and 10 bases, in that order; junction bases with no gene match: 7. Per the germline V gene, CDR1 is SNHLY and CDR2 is FYNNEI. This CDR3 is CASSGRGVQSPLHF. The DNA for the CDR3 is TGTGCCAGCAGTGGCAGGGGGGTTCAATCACCCCTCCACTTT.

The chain links TRBV6-5 to TRBJ2-6, with a possible D match to TRBD2 (6 bases). CDR3 length equals 19 residues. Germline lookup yields CDR1 MNHEY and CDR2 SVGAGI. Trimming removed 0 bases at V and 0 bases at J, with 15 bases between. CDR3 in DNA: TGTGCCAGCAGTTACTCGAGGGAGGCCTCCAACTCTGGGGCCAACGTCCTGACTTTC. It codes for CASSYSREASNSGANVLTF.

This clonotype occurred a few times. The rearrangement links TRBV27 to TRBJ2-7; 7 bases agree with TRBD1. V was pared by 8 bases and J by 3 bases, with 7 bases of the junction left unmatched. This CDR3 contains 13 residues. Germline V gene sequence: CDR1 MNHEY, CDR2 SMNVEV (reference sequence). This CDR3 reads CASSTSGGYEQYF. CDR3 in DNA: TGTGCCAGCTCCACATCAGGGGGCTACGAGCAGTACTTC.

The J gene is TRBJ2-1, the V gene TRBV3-1, with 10 positions matching TRBD2. V lost 0 bases and J lost 7; bases outside the gene matches: 6. Germline V gene data show CDR1 as LGHDT and CDR2 as YNNKEL (reference sequence). This CDR3 comprises 16 residues. CDR3 sequence: CASSQDLSGGGNEQFF. In DNA, the CDR3 is TGTGCCAGCAGCCAAGATCTGAGCGGGGGGGGAAATGAGCAGTTCTTC.